The present entry profiles one T cell receptor (beta chain) with its context. The antigen remains undetermined. This sample was taken from a study of cytomegalovirus exposure and HLA in healthy donors. Study-level points and caveats: As a later analysis showed, a missense DCLRE1C variant was linked to trimming of TCR beta V- and J-genes.

Primers included in the PCR were 60 Vbeta and 13 Jbeta primers. Assay used: immunoSEQ multiplex PCR; TCRdb lists only in-frame clones, some missing. Among about 90,000 clones, over 60% were seen once, and the ten largest hold under 25%. The CDR3 covers 15 residues. V lost 5 bases, J lost 9 bases, and 11 bases stayed unmatched. The germline gives CDR1 MNHEY, CDR2 SMNVEV (reference sequence). This chain links TRBV27 with TRBJ2-1; TRBD1 aligns across 9 bases. Source material: PBMCs. The clonotype originates from a woman between 45 and 65 years old in good health and CMV-seropositive. CDR3: CASSAGTGRRSEQFF. Written as DNA, the CDR3 is TGTGCCAGCAGTGCCGGGACAGGGCGTCGTAGTGAGCAGTTCTTC.